This T cell receptor beta chain was recovered during a study of Ad26.COV2.S vaccination and SARS-CoV-2 variants (dated by TCRdb to 2020 to 2023). As for the study more broadly: Donors in the vaccine arm were drawn from COV1001, a multicentre, randomized, double-blind, placebo-controlled phase I-IIa trial testing Ad26.COV2.S in healthy adults. Ad26.COV2.S was administered intramuscularly at a dose of 5x10^10 or 1x10^11 viral particles, either as one shot or as two shots given 56 days apart. The specificity and breadth of SARS-CoV-2-reactive T cell receptors after Ad26.COV2.S vaccination were assessed by TCRbeta repertoire sequencing. The TCR-sequenced set comprised around 30 samples: around 20 Ad26.COV2.S vaccine recipients, 5 placebo recipients and 8 SARS-CoV-2 convalescent individuals. Trial participants were randomized into five groups of five: low-dose or high-dose Ad26.COV2.S given once or twice, or placebo on both occasions. Blinding of investigators to trial group allocation was maintained during experiments and outcome assessment. Overall results and qualifications from the work: Vaccine and placebo recipients had comparable non-spike TCR breadth, which fits with the vaccine containing only spike. The authors noted that total T cell responses may have been underestimated by the TCR breadth and depth analyses. Comparing responses between vaccine doses or regimens was not something the study was powered to do. Substantial breadth of spike-specific CD8+ and CD4+ T cell responses was reported after vaccination. Compared with placebo recipients, Ad26.COV2.S recipients showed higher spike-specific TCR breadth (P = 0.0014).

The immunoSEQ Assay was used to sequence TCRbeta CDR3 regions. After extraction, genomic DNA underwent amplification by bias-controlled multiplex PCR, followed by high-throughput sequencing. The original pipeline was this. To quantify the absolute abundance of every unique TCRbeta CDR3 region, sequences were collapsed and filtered. Usable DNA was measured by amplifying reference genes present in all nucleated cells, and TCRbeta template counts were normalized to that usable DNA to estimate T cell fraction. Repertoire TCRs were annotated as SARS-CoV-2-specific when V gene, CDR3 amino acid sequence and J gene were exactly matched to a known reactive TCR set. The reference SARS-CoV-2 TCR set was obtained from MIRA and was filtered for enrichment in COVID-19-positive ImmuneCODE repertoires, whereby public or cross-reactive TCRs were removed. Using the MIRA antigens, annotated TCRs were further analysed by specific ORF or by position within an ORF. Depth was the summed frequency of annotated unique rearrangements, while breadth was defined as annotated unique rearrangements over total unique productive rearrangements. Group comparisons of TCR breadth used two-sided Wilcoxon rank-sum tests. Held by TCRdb, this immuneACCESS table contains in-frame sequences only and omits some clones. Under half of the omission traces to an unresolved V gene where checked; the cause of the rest is unknown. That table gives V, J and clone size, and the DNA gave D and trimming. Within this sample are approximately 350,000 clones, with roughly four fifths of them counted one time only. Together, the top ten hold approximately 7.8% of the sample.

The label giving this sample's treatment or condition can be read as: roughly 20 received Ad26.COV2.S at low or high dose, single or two shots; about 5 received placebo; per-sample allocation not given. Repertoires of vaccine and placebo recipients were sequenced from samples collected on day 63 after the first injection. Cohort 1b enrolled around 24 adults aged 18-55 years at a single site in Boston, USA, between 29 July and 7 August 2020. Ad26.COV2.S was a replication-incompetent adenovirus type 26 vector that expressed a prefusion-stabilized SARS-CoV-2 spike protein derived from the original Wuhan strain. Concerning this clone: Its antigen specificity is not known. It has no much larger one-base neighbor in the sample; base qualities were not kept.

V is reduced by 0 bases and J by 7 bases, leaving a spacing of 6 bases between them. The germline V gene yields MNHEY for CDR1 and SVGAGI for CDR2. Measured from the cysteine to the phenylalanine, the CDR3 is 13 residues long. The DNA shown is the 39-base CDR3, in frame from base 1. Sample: peripheral blood, taken in a trial of Ad26.COV2.S vaccine versus placebo. The chain is encoded by TRBV6-5 joined to TRBJ2-2, with an unclear D gene assignment. This clonotype was sampled from a person aged 18 to 59 who received the Ad26.COV2.S COVID-19 vaccine or a placebo. The CDR3 protein: CASSYSSSGELFF. The nucleotide sequence reads as follows: TGTGCCAGCAGTTACTCATCTAGCGGGGAGCTGTTTTTT.